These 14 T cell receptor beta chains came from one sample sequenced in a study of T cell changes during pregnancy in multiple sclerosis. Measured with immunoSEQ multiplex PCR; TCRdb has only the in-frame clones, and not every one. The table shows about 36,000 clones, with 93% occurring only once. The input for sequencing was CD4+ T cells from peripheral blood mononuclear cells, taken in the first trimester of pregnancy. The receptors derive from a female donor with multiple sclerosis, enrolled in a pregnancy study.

This chain's CDR3 is CASSLVNRDYGYTF. Here the CDR3 DNA reads TGTGCCAGCAGCTTGGTAAACAGAGACTATGGCTACACCTTC. The chain has TRBV5-6 and TRBJ1-2; D unresolved. This CDR3 has 14 amino acids. Germline CDR1 SGHDT, CDR2 YYEEEE. V was shortened by 0 bases and J by 3 bases, with 9 bases between the two germline ends.

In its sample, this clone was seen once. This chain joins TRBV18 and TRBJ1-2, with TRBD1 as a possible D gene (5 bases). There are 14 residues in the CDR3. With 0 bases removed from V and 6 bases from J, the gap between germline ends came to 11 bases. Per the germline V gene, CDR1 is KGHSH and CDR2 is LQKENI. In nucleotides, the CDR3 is TGTGCCAGCTCACCACCCGCACAGGAGAATGGCTACACCTTC. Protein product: CASSPPAQENGYTF.

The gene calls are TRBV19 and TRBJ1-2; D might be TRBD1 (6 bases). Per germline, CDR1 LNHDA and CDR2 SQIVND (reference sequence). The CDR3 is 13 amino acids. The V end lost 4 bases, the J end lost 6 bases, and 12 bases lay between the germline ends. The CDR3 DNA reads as TGTGCCAGTAGTAAGATGAGGACAGATGGCTACACCTTC. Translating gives CASSKMRTDGYTF. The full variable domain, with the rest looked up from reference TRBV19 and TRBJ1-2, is DGGITQSPKYLFRKEGQNVTLSCEQNLNHDAMYWYRQDPGQGLRLIYYSQIVNDFQKGDIAEGYSVSREKKESFPLTVTSAQKNPTAFYLCASSKMRTDGYTFGSGTRLTVV.

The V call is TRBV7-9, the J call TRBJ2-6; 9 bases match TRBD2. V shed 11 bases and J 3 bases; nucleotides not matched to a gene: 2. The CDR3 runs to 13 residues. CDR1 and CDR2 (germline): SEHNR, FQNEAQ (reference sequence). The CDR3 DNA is TGTGCCGGCGGGAGGGTTGGGGCCAACGTCCTGACTTTC. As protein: CAGGRVGANVLTF.

As DNA, the CDR3 is TGTGCCAGCAGCCCAGGGGAAGAGCAGTACTTC. Translation: CASSPGEEQYF. The J gene is TRBJ2-7, the V gene TRBV28; D perhaps matches TRBD1 (6 bases). This CDR3 comprises 11 residues. The germline CDR1 and CDR2 sequences are MDHEN and SYDVKM. The V end lost 6 bases, the J end lost 7 bases, and 10 bases lay between the germline ends.

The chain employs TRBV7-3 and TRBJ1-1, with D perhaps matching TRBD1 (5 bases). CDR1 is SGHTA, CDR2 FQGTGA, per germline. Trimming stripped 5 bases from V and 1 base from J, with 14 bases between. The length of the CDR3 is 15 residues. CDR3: CASSPSGLPNTEAFF. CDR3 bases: TGTGCCAGCAGCCCCTCGGGACTCCCGAACACTGAAGCTTTCTTT.

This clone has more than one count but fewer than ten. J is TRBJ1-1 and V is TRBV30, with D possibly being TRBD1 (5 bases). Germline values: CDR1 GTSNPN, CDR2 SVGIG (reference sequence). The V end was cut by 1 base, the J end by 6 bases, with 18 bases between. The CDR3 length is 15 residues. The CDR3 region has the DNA TGTGCCTGGAGTGGGGACTGGCCCGTAGGTGCTGAAGCTTTCTTT. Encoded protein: CAWSGDWPVGAEAFF.

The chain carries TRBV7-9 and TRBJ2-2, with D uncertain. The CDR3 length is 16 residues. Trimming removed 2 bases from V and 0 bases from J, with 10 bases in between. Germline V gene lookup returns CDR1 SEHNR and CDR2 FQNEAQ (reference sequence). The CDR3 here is CASSLLPTSNTGELFF. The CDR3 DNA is TGTGCCAGCAGCTTATTACCTACTTCGAACACCGGGGAGCTGTTTTTT.

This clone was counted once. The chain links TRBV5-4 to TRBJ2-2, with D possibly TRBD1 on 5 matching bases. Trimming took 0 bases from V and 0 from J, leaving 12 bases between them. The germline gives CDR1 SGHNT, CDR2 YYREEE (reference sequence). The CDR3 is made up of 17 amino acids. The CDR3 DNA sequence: TGTGCCAGCAGCTTGGCTGGGGCAGGCTCGAACACCGGGGAGCTGTTTTTT. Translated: CASSLAGAGSNTGELFF.

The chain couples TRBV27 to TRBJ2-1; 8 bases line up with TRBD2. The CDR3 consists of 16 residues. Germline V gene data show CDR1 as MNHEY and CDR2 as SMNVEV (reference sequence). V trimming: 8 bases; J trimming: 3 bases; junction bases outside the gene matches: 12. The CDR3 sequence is CASRIAGSHYYNEQFF. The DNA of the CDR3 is TGTGCCAGCCGGATAGCGGGAAGTCACTACTACAATGAGCAGTTCTTC.

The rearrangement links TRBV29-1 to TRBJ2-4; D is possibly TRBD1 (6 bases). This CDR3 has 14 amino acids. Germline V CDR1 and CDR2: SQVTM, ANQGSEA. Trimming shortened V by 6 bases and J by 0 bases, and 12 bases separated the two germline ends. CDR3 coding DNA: TGCAGCGTCCGACAGGCCCTAGCCAAAAACATTCAGTACTTC. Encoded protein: CSVRQALAKNIQYF.

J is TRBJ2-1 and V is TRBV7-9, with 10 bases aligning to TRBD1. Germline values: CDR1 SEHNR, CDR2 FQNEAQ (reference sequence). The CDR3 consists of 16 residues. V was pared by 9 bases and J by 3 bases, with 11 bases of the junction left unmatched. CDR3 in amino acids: CASRPGQGVGYNEQFF. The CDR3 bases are TGTGCCAGTCGTCCAGGACAGGGGGTTGGCTACAATGAGCAGTTCTTC.

CDR3 in DNA: TGTGCCAGCAGCCAAGGGCTAGCCGAGCAGTACTTC. It specifies CASSQGLAEQYF. V is TRBV14 and J is TRBJ2-7; tentatively, D is TRBD2 (5 bases). From germline, CDR1 is SGHDN and CDR2 FVKESK. V dropped 1 base and J dropped 6 bases, with 7 bases sitting between them. The CDR3 covers 12 residues.

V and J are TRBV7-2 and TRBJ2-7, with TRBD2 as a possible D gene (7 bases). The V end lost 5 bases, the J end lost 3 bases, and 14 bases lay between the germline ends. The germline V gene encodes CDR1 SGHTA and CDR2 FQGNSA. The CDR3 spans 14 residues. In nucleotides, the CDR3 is TGTGCCAGCAGCCCGAGGGGGGGGTACTACGAGCAGTACTTC. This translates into CASSPRGGYYEQYF.